These 26 T cell receptor beta chains originate from one sample sequenced in a study of blood T cell repertoires in COVID-19. Sequencing used immunoSEQ multiplex PCR; TCRdb keeps in-frame clones, though not all of them. The table lists fewer than 200,000 clones, around 84% of them singletons. Sequencing input: peripheral blood. The receptors were sampled from a woman between 50 and 59 years old with COVID-19, enrolled during active disease.

Worth noting for this clone: Compared with germline, one end of the junction differs, possibly owing to a read error. The rearrangement uses TRBV5-1 and TRBJ2-5; 8 bases are a match to TRBD2. CDR1 and CDR2 from the germline V gene are SGHRS and YFSETQ. The length of the CDR3 is 14 residues. In nucleotides, the CDR3 is TGCGCCAGCAGCTTGGATGCGGGGGGAGAGACCCGGTACTTC. It translates to CASSLDAGGETRYF.

The chain couples TRBV11-1 to TRBJ1-1; 8 bases fit TRBD1. The V segment lost 2 bases and the J segment 4 bases; nucleotides outside the gene matches: 3. This CDR3 region has 14 residues. The V gene's germline CDR1 is SGHAT and CDR2 FQDESV (reference sequence). CDR3 coding DNA: TGTGCCAGCAGCTTACCAGGGGGCCTCACTGAAGCTTTCTTT. Amino acids: CASSLPGGLTEAFF.

The V gene is TRBV11-2, the J gene TRBJ2-5; D perhaps matches TRBD2 (6 bases). CDR1 and CDR2 from the germline V gene are SGHAT and FQNNGV. Trimming removed 5 bases from V and 5 bases from J, with 18 bases in between. The CDR3 has 15 residues. As DNA, the CDR3 is TGTGCCAGCAGCAGTCACTCGGGGGTTGGGGAGACCCAGTACTTC. It encodes CASSSHSGVGETQYF.

The chain employs TRBV7-2 and TRBJ2-3; 9 nucleotides match TRBD2. The CDR3 covers 18 residues. Looked up from germline, CDR1 is SGHTA and CDR2 is FQGNSA. The J segment lost 4 bases and the V segment lost 1 base, leaving 12 bases of the junction unmatched. CDR3 loop: CASSLVGGGGAAADTQYF. The CDR3 DNA is TGTGCCAGCAGCTTAGTTGGTGGCGGGGGGGCCGCGGCAGATACGCAGTATTTT.

J is TRBJ2-7 and V is TRBV7-9; D is unclear. CDR3 length equals 14 residues. Germline loops: CDR1 SEHNR, CDR2 FQNEAQ (reference sequence). Trimming cost V 5 bases and J 0 bases, with 11 bases left between them. The chain's CDR3 is CASSATVSSYEQYF. CDR3 bases: TGTGCCAGCAGCGCCACAGTATCCTCCTACGAGCAGTACTTC.

The chain couples TRBV10-3 to TRBJ1-2; D gene uncertain. In germline, CDR1 is ENHRY, CDR2 SYGVKD. This CDR3 contains 14 residues. V lost 8 bases, J lost 4 bases, and 17 bases lay in between. As DNA, the CDR3 is TGTGCCATCTCGGGAGAAGGTAACAGCTATGGCTACACCTTC. It codes for CAISGEGNSYGYTF.

The V and J genes are TRBV9 and TRBJ2-7; the D gene is possibly TRBD1 (7 bases). V lost 0 bases and J 2 bases, leaving 15 bases between the germline ends. Germline CDR1 SGDLS, CDR2 YYNGEE. The CDR3 is 16 residues long. CDR3 bases: TGTGCCAGCAGCGTAGCCGGGCAGGGGGGACCCTACGAGCAGTACTTC. Residues: CASSVAGQGGPYEQYF.

The chain couples TRBV6-5 to TRBJ1-1; maybe TRBD1 (5 bases). Germline assignment: CDR1 MNHEY and CDR2 SVGAGI. V shed 2 bases and J shed 8 bases, with 15 bases lying between them. The CDR3 has 14 residues. The CDR3 loop is CASSYGGERREAFF. The CDR3 DNA is TGTGCCAGCAGTTACGGGGGGGAACGTAGGGAAGCTTTCTTT.

In DNA, the CDR3 is TGTGCCAGCAGCCAAGGTCCAGGGGGGAATCAGCCCCAGCATTTT. Amino acids: CASSQGPGGNQPQHF. The rearrangement joins TRBV3-1 (or the pseudogene TRBV3-2) to TRBJ1-5; 7 bases are a match to TRBD1. V shed 1 base and J 4 bases; nucleotides not matched to a gene: 4. Germline V gene sequence: CDR1 LGHDT, CDR2 YNNKEL (reference sequence). CDR3 length: 15 residues.

This chain joins TRBV2 and TRBJ1-2, with 8 bases aligning to TRBD1. The V gene's germline CDR1 is SNHLY and CDR2 FYNNEI. V shed 6 bases, J shed 7 bases, and the junction held 4 bases outside the gene matches. The CDR3 has 12 residues. CDR3 residues: CASRDRAPGYTF. CDR3 nucleotides: TGTGCCAGCAGGGACAGGGCCCCTGGCTACACCTTC.

In DNA form, the CDR3 reads TGTGCCAGCAGTCAACAGGGCTCCGGTGGCTACACCTTC. It specifies CASSQQGSGGYTF. The chain employs TRBV6-2 or TRBV6-3 and TRBJ1-2; D is possibly TRBD1 (6 bases). This CDR3 spans 13 amino acids. V was pared by 5 bases and J by 7 bases, with 14 bases between. Germline CDR1 MNHEY, CDR2 SVGEGT.

This clone was detected only once. The chain recombines TRBV7-9 with TRBJ1-1; the match to TRBD1 covers 7 bases. The CDR3 contains 15 residues. Germline CDR1 reads SEHNR; CDR2 reads FQNEAQ (reference sequence). V was pared by 5 bases and J by 1 base, with 7 bases of the junction left unmatched. In DNA form, the CDR3 reads TGTGCCAGCAGCCGGACAGGCGATAGGAACACTGAAGCTTTCTTT. This translates into CASSRTGDRNTEAFF.

This clone was observed a handful of times. This sequence joins TRBV7-9 and TRBJ2-1; no clear D. CDR3 length: 12 residues. V was pared by 2 bases and J by 9 bases, with 8 bases between. Germline values: CDR1 SEHNR, CDR2 FQNEAQ (reference sequence). CDR3 sequence (DNA): TGTGCCAGCAGCTTAACTCCCGGTGAGCAGTTCTTC. Amino acids: CASSLTPGEQFF.

This clone showed up just once. This chain links TRBV12-1 with TRBJ2-5; TRBD1, as called in the table, went unchecked against the DNA. TRBV12-1 is a known pseudogene. This CDR3 is 15 amino acids long. The CDR3 loop reads CASSWGQGFGETQYF. Written as DNA, the CDR3 is TGTGCCAGCAGCTGGGGACAGGGGTTTGGGGAGACCCAGTACTTC.

The chain uses TRBV5-1 and TRBJ1-2; 7 bases are shared with TRBD1. V lost 1 base to trimming and J lost 3 bases; unmatched junction nucleotides: 3. The CDR3 contains 14 residues. CDR1 and CDR2 from the germline V gene are SGHRS and YFSETQ. CDR3 protein: CASSLTGTDYGYTF. The CDR3 DNA reads TGCGCCAGCAGCTTGACCGGGACAGACTATGGCTACACCTTC.

This chain connects TRBV3-1 (or the pseudogene TRBV3-2) to TRBJ2-3; weak D call: TRBD2 (6 bases). The germline V gene encodes CDR1 LGHDT and CDR2 YNNKEL (reference sequence). V lost 5 bases to trimming and J lost 0 bases, with 12 bases between them. The CDR3 is 15 amino acids. The CDR3 protein is CASSGLLKSTDTQYF. Written as DNA, the CDR3 is TGTGCCAGCAGCGGACTACTCAAAAGCACAGATACGCAGTATTTT.

This rearrangement joins TRBV11-3 to TRBJ2-7, with a weak D call TRBD1 (5 bases). This CDR3 contains 13 residues. V was trimmed by 5 bases and J by 0 bases, leaving 8 bases between them. Germline loops: CDR1 SGHNT, CDR2 YENEEA. The CDR3 nucleotides are TGTGCCAGCAGCCCCAGGGTCTCCTACGAGCAGTACTTC. Its translation: CASSPRVSYEQYF. The full variable domain, in which reference TRBV11-3 and TRBJ2-7 provide the parts outside the CDR3, is EAGVVQSPRYKIIEKKQPVAFWCNPISGHNTLYWYLQNLGQGPELLIRYENEEAVDDSQLPKDRFSAERLKGVDSTLKIQPAELGDSAVYLCASSPRVSYEQYFGPGTRLTVT.

The chain is built from TRBV9 and TRBJ2-1, with 8 bases aligning to TRBD1. This CDR3 has 16 residues. Germline assignment: CDR1 SGDLS and CDR2 YYNGEE. Unmatched junction bases numbered 8, after V lost 0 bases and J lost 6 bases. In nucleotides, the CDR3 is TGTGCCAGCAGCGTAGCAGGGGGCAAGGCTAGCAATGAGCAGTTCTTC. The encoded protein is CASSVAGGKASNEQFF.

The chain carries TRBV7-2 and TRBJ1-2; D call uncertain. Trimming removed 5 bases from V and 1 base from J, with 14 bases in between. The CDR3 is 15 amino acids. The V gene's germline CDR1 is SGHTA and CDR2 FQGNSA. The CDR3 DNA is TGTGCCAGCAGCCCATCAGGCGATAATAACTATGGCTACACCTTC. This sequence encodes CASSPSGDNNYGYTF.

This clone has a single count. The rearrangement uses TRBV6-6 and TRBJ2-5; D possibly corresponds to TRBD2 (5 bases). The V gene lost 2 bases and the J gene lost 4 bases, with 11 bases spanning the gap. The CDR3 is made up of 14 amino acids. The germline gives CDR1 MNHNY, CDR2 SVGAGI (reference sequence). CDR3: CASSYRVEGETQYF. The DNA of the CDR3 is TGTGCCAGCAGTTACCGGGTCGAGGGAGAGACCCAGTACTTC.

The chain has TRBV30 and TRBJ1-1, with 8 nucleotides matching TRBD1. The junction had 4 bases not matched to a gene; V was cut back by 1 base and J by 6 bases. This CDR3 region has 13 residues. The germline V gene encodes CDR1 GTSNPN and CDR2 SVGIG (reference sequence). This chain's CDR3 is CAWSGMTGAEAFF. The CDR3 bases are TGTGCCTGGAGTGGAATGACAGGGGCTGAAGCTTTCTTT.

The CDR3 bases are TGTGCCTGGAGGATAGAGGGTGAGCAGTTCTTC. Protein product: CAWRIEGEQFF. V and J are TRBV30 and TRBJ2-1; D might be TRBD2 (5 bases). Germline V gene data show CDR1 as GTSNPN and CDR2 as SVGIG (reference sequence). This CDR3 spans 11 amino acids. Trimming shortened V by 3 bases and J by 9 bases, and 9 bases separated the two germline ends.

The rearrangement links TRBV7-2 to TRBJ2-5; 9 bases map to TRBD2. This CDR3 contains 15 residues. The germline V gene encodes CDR1 SGHTA and CDR2 FQGNSA. V shed 0 bases and J 5 bases; nucleotides not matched to a gene: 4. The CDR3 DNA follows: TGTGCCAGCAGCTTAGCGTGGCGGGGGGGGGAGACCCAGTACTTC. Its protein is CASSLAWRGGETQYF.

The J gene is TRBJ2-2, the V gene TRBV7-9; weak D call: TRBD1 (5 bases). The CDR3 totals 13 residues. Germline V gene sequence: CDR1 SEHNR, CDR2 FQNEAQ (reference sequence). V lost 3 bases and J lost 7, with 9 bases in between. CDR3 nucleotide sequence: TGTGCCAGCAGCTTTTTAGGGGACGGGGAGCTGTTTTTT. Its translation: CASSFLGDGELFF.

The chain combines TRBV7-2 with TRBJ2-1; the match to TRBD2 covers 9 bases. The V gene end was trimmed by 9 bases and the J gene end by 4 bases; junction bases not matched to a gene: 16. Germline V gene sequence: CDR1 SGHTA, CDR2 FQGNSA. The CDR3 length is 17 residues. The DNA for the CDR3 is TGTGCCAGGAAACTAGCTCCCCTAGCGGGGACTTACAATGAGCAGTTCTTC. Amino acids: CARKLAPLAGTYNEQFF.

J is TRBJ2-7 and V is TRBV30; D unclear. The length of the CDR3 is 13 residues. The germline V gene has CDR1 GTSNPN and CDR2 SVGIG (reference sequence). V was clipped by 2 bases and J by 0 bases, with 8 bases between them. CDR3 in amino acids: CAWSKPSSYEQYF. As DNA, the CDR3 is TGTGCCTGGAGTAAACCCAGCTCCTACGAGCAGTACTTC.